The clone carrying this T cell receptor (beta chain) was detected ten times or more. Antigen: not known. This record comes from a study of T cell repertoires in cytomegalovirus infection. About the study: From public TCR beta signatures came an indication of both CMV infection and matching HLA type. The study, taken as a whole, reports: Across the ex vivo response, the dominant clonotypes were HLA-C-restricted CMV-specific TCR beta clonotypes.

MiXCR, run by TCRdb on the reads, gives a single entry per CDR3 protein. The sample lists hundreds of thousands of distinct CDR3 sequences; about 9.1% were seen once. The CDR3 contains 13 residues. Germline CDR1 is SEHNR and CDR2 is FQNEAQ (reference sequence). Trimming left V 5 bases short and J 0 bases short, with 6 bases between. The sequenced material came from PBMCs. This TCR was recovered from a human donor in good health (CMV status not recorded). Some clones in this sample may be carry-over from other donors' samples. The chain combines TRBV7-9 with TRBJ2-3, with no clear D. CDR3: CASSHSSTDTQYF. The CDR3 DNA reads TGTGCCAGCAGCCATTCGAGCACAGATACGCAGTATTTT.